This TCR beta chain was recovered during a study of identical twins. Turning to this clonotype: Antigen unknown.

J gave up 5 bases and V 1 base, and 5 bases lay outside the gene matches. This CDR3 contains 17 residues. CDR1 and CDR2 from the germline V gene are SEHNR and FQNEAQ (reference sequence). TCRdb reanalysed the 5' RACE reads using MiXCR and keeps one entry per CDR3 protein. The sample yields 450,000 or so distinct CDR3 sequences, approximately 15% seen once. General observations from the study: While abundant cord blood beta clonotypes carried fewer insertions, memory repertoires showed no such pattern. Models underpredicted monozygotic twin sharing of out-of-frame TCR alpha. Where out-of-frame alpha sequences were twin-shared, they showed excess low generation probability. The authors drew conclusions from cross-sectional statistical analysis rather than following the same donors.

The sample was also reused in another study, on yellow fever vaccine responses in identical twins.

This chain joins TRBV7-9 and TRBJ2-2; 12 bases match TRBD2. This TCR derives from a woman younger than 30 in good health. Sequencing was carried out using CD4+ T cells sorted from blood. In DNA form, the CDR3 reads TGTGCCAGCAGCTTAGGGACTAGCGGGACTCTAACCGGGGAGCTGTTTTTT. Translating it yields CASSLGTSGTLTGELFF.